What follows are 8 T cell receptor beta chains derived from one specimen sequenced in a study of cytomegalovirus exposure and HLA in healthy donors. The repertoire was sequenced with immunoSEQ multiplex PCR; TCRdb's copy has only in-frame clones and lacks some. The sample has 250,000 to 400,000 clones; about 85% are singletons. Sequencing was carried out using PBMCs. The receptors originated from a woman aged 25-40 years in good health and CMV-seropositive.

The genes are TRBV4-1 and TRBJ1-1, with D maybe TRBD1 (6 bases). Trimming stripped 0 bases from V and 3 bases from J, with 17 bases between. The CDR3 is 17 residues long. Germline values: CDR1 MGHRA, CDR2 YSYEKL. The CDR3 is CASSQDGGTSDYTEAFF. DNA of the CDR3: TGCGCCAGCAGCCAAGACGGGGGGACAAGCGATTACACTGAAGCTTTCTTT.

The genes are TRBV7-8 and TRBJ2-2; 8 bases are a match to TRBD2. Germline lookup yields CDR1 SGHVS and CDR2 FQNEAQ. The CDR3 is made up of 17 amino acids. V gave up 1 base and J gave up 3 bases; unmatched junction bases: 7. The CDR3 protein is CASSLVVAGYDTGELFF. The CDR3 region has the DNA TGTGCCAGCAGCTTAGTGGTAGCGGGATACGACACCGGGGAGCTGTTTTTT.

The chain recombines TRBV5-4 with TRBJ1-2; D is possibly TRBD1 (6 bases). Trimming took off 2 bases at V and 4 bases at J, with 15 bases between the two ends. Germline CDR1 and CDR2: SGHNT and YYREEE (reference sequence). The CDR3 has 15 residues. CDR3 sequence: CASSLEGGAGYGYTF. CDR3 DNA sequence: TGTGCCAGCAGCTTAGAGGGGGGCGCCGGCTATGGCTACACCTTC.

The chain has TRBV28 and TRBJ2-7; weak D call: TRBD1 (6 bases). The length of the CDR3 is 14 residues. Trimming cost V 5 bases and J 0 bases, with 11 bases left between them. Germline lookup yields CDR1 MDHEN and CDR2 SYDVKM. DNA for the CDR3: TGTGCCAGCAGTCTACAGGGTCCCTCCTACGAGCAGTACTTC. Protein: CASSLQGPSYEQYF.

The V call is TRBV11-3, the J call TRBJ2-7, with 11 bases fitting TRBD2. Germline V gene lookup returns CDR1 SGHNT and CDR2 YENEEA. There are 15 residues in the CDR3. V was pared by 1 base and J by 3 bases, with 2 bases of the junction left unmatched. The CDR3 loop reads CASSLGLAGIYEQYF. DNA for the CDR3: TGTGCCAGCAGCTTAGGACTAGCGGGGATCTACGAGCAGTACTTC.

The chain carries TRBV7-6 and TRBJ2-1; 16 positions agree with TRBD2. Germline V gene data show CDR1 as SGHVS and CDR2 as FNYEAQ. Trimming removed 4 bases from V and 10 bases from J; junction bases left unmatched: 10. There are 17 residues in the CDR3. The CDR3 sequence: CASSSQTPGLAGGEQFF. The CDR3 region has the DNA TGTGCCAGCAGCTCCCAAACGCCGGGACTAGCGGGAGGGGAGCAGTTCTTC.

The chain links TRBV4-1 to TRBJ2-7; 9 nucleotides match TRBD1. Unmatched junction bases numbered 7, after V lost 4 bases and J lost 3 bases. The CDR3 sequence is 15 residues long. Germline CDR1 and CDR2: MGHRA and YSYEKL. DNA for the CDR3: TGCGCCAGCAGCCCGCGGACAGGGGAGGTCTACGAGCAGTACTTC. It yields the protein CASSPRTGEVYEQYF.

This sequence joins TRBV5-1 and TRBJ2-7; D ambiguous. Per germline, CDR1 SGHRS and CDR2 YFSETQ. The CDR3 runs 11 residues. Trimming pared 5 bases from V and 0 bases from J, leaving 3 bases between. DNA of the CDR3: TGCGCCAGCAGGAGCTCCTACGAGCAGTACTTC. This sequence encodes CASRSSYEQYF.